These 18 T cell receptor beta chains were all obtained from the same sample, sequenced in a study of T cell repertoires in cytomegalovirus infection. TCRdb re-called the reads through MiXCR, storing one row per CDR3 protein. Of roughly 230,000 distinct CDR3 sequences in the sample, 17% are singletons; the top ten hold around 43%. The material sequenced was CD8+ T cells from PBMCs. The receptors come from a human donor in good health (CMV status not recorded). Some clones in this sample may be carry-over from other donors' samples.

The rearrangement joins TRBV10-3 to TRBJ2-2; D unclear. The germline gives CDR1 ENHRY, CDR2 SYGVKD. The V and J ends lost 10 bases and 2 bases respectively, with 8 bases between them. This CDR3 spans 12 amino acids. In DNA, the CDR3 is TGTGCCACCGCGCGAAACACCGGGGAGCTGTTTTTT. Its translation: CATARNTGELFF.

This clonotype was observed a handful of times. This sequence joins TRBV15 and TRBJ2-6, with D tentatively TRBD2 (5 bases). Trimming took off 0 bases at V and 1 base at J, with 7 bases between the two ends. This CDR3 comprises 16 residues. Germline assignment: CDR1 LNHNV and CDR2 YYDKDF (reference sequence). The CDR3 is CATSRDRGSGANVLTF. The CDR3 coding sequence is TGTGCCACCAGCAGAGACCGGGGTTCTGGGGCCAACGTCCTGACTTTC.

This clonotype was seen only a few times. The V call is TRBV19, the J call TRBJ2-3; D might be TRBD1 or TRBD2, each matching 6 bases. The V gene's germline CDR1 is LNHDA and CDR2 SQIVND (reference sequence). The CDR3 sequence is 16 residues long. V lost 3 bases, J lost 0 bases, and 13 bases lay in between. CDR3: CASSMGEGGSTDTQYF. The CDR3 DNA sequence: TGTGCCAGTAGTATGGGTGAGGGGGGCAGCACAGATACGCAGTATTTT. Together with reference TRBV19 and TRBJ2-3, the CDR3 gives the full variable domain: DGGITQSPKYLFRKEGQNVTLSCEQNLNHDAMYWYRQDPGQGLRLIYYSQIVNDFQKGDIAEGYSVSREKKESFPLTVTSAQKNPTAFYLCASSMGEGGSTDTQYFGPGTRLTVL.

This clonotype was seen ten or more times. The rearrangement links TRBV11-2 to TRBJ2-3, with 7 bases that match TRBD1. From germline, CDR1 is SGHAT and CDR2 FQNNGV. Trimming removed 6 bases from V and 1 base from J; junction bases left unmatched: 7. The length of the CDR3 is 15 residues. DNA of the CDR3: TGTGCCAGCAGGCAAGGGGGCGAGGGCACAGATACGCAGTATTTT. Its protein is CASRQGGEGTDTQYF.

This clonotype occurred many times. The V call is TRBV7-2, the J call TRBJ1-2; D is undetermined. Germline values: CDR1 SGHTA, CDR2 FQGNSA. V dropped 2 bases and J dropped 4 bases, with 20 bases sitting between them. The CDR3 consists of 17 residues. For the CDR3, the DNA is TGTGCCAGCAGCTTATACTTTCGGGCAGAAACCTTCTATGGCTACACCTTC. It translates to CASSLYFRAETFYGYTF. Combining the CDR3 with reference TRBV7-2 and TRBJ1-2 gives the whole variable domain GAGVSQSPSNKVTEKGKDVELRCDPISGHTALYWYRQSLGQGLEFLIYFQGNSAPDKSGLPSDRFSAERTGGSVSTLTIQRTQQEDSAVYLCASSLYFRAETFYGYTFGSGTRLTVV.

This clonotype turned up a few times. The CDR3 bases are TGTGCCAGCACCCCTCTTTTACAGCGCGGAGAGACCCAGTACTTC. The encoded protein is CASTPLLQRGETQYF. This chain uses TRBV28 with TRBJ2-5, with D unclear. Trimming pared 7 bases from V and 4 bases from J, leaving 19 bases between. The V gene's germline CDR1 is MDHEN and CDR2 SYDVKM. The length of the CDR3 is 15 residues. Full variable domain (missing parts from reference TRBV28 and TRBJ2-5): DVKVTQSSRYLVKRTGEKVFLECVQDMDHENMFWYRQDPGLGLRLIYFSYDVKMKEKGDIPEGYSVSREKKERFSLILESASTNQTSMYLCASTPLLQRGETQYFGPGTRLLVL.

This clonotype turned up a few times. The V and J genes are TRBV3-1 and TRBJ2-1; 13 nucleotides line up with TRBD2. The CDR3 extends over 15 amino acids. The J segment lost 8 bases and the V segment lost 5 bases, leaving 6 bases of the junction unmatched. The germline V gene has CDR1 LGHDT and CDR2 YNNKEL (reference sequence). The CDR3 spells CASSVGTSGVYEQFF. CDR3 DNA: TGTGCCAGCAGCGTGGGGACTAGCGGGGTCTATGAGCAGTTCTTC.

This clonotype appeared many times. The chain recombines TRBV7-8 with TRBJ2-4; TRBD1 matches at 9 bases. CDR3 length equals 20 residues. Germline V gene sequence: CDR1 SGHVS, CDR2 FQNEAQ. Germline trimming cut 3 bases from V and 0 bases from J; bases unmatched to any gene: 15. In nucleotides, the CDR3 is TGTGCCAGCAGCTTGTTTTACCGGGACAGGGACTCTTTAGCCAAAAACATTCAGTACTTC. This encodes CASSLFYRDRDSLAKNIQYF.

The gene calls are TRBV6-5 and TRBJ2-7, with a weak D call TRBD2 (5 bases). CDR1 and CDR2 (germline): MNHEY, SVGAGI. The CDR3 covers 12 residues. Trimming left V 7 bases short and J 4 bases short, with 11 bases between. The chain's CDR3 is CASTGDLYEQYF. The CDR3 DNA is TGTGCCAGCACCGGGGATCTGTACGAGCAGTACTTC.

This clonotype was seen a few times. The chain is built from TRBV5-4 and TRBJ1-1, with D possibly being TRBD1 (6 bases). The CDR3 runs 15 residues. Per germline, CDR1 SGHNT and CDR2 YYREEE (reference sequence). V shed 4 bases and J shed 1 base, with 14 bases lying between them. DNA for the CDR3: TGTGCCAGCAGCATAGGGGACACTGAGAACACTGAAGCTTTCTTT. Encoded protein: CASSIGDTENTEAFF.

The genes are TRBV29-1 and TRBJ2-4; no definite D call. The germline gives CDR1 SQVTM, CDR2 ANQGSEA. The germline V and J ends were trimmed by 2 bases and 1 base, with 12 bases remaining between them. The CDR3 sequence is 15 residues long. CDR3 nucleotides: TGCAGCGTTGAATCGCCTGAACTGGCCAAAAACATTCAGTACTTC. Translation gives CSVESPELAKNIQYF. Complete variable domain (other parts from reference TRBV29-1 and TRBJ2-4): SAVISQKPSRDICQRGTSLTIQCQVDSQVTMMFWYRQQPGQSLTLIATANQGSEATYESGFVIDKFPISRPNLTFSTLTVSNMSPEDSSIYLCSVESPELAKNIQYFGAGTRLSVL.

This clonotype occurred many times. The V and J genes are TRBV7-9 and TRBJ2-7, with D hard to call. The CDR3 spans 12 residues. Germline CDR1 SEHNR, CDR2 FQNEAQ (reference sequence). Trimming took off 5 bases at V and 2 bases at J, with 7 bases between the two ends. CDR3 sequence (DNA): TGTGCCAGCAGCGGGCCCACCTACGAGCAGTACTTC. Its protein is CASSGPTYEQYF.

In its sample, this clonotype was seen many times. The chain has TRBV6-1 and TRBJ2-1; the match to TRBD2 covers 14 bases. Per germline, CDR1 MNHNS and CDR2 SASEGT. The CDR3 is 18 residues long. V was pared by 7 bases and J by 5 bases, with 13 bases of the junction left unmatched. As DNA, the CDR3 is TGTGCCAGCAATTTACGTTCGGGACTAGCGGGGGACAACAATGAGCAGTTCTTC. Translation: CASNLRSGLAGDNNEQFF.

Many counts were recorded for this clonotype. This chain uses TRBV12-3 or TRBV12-4 with TRBJ2-1; weak D call: TRBD2 (5 bases). Trimming shortened V by 0 bases and J by 1 base, and 7 bases separated the two germline ends. This CDR3 is 15 amino acids long. CDR3: CASSLARGSYNEQFF. The CDR3 bases are TGTGCCAGCAGTTTAGCACGGGGATCCTACAATGAGCAGTTCTTC.

Ten or more counts support this clonotype. The chain employs TRBV7-8 and TRBJ2-3; D is unclear. The CDR3 is 14 residues long. Germline V gene sequence: CDR1 SGHVS, CDR2 FQNEAQ. V lost 3 bases to trimming and J lost 0 bases, with 7 bases between them. In DNA, the CDR3 is TGTGCCAGCAGCTTCGAGGAGAGCACAGATACGCAGTATTTT. It is translated as CASSFEESTDTQYF. Filled out from reference TRBV7-8 and TRBJ2-3, the complete variable domain reads GAGVSQSPRYKVAKRGQDVALRCDPISGHVSLFWYQQALGQGPEFLTYFQNEAQLDKSGLPSDRFFAERPEGSVSTLKIQRTQQEDSAVYLCASSFEESTDTQYFGPGTRLTVL.

This clonotype appeared many times. The V and J genes are TRBV7-2 and TRBJ2-4; 13 nucleotides line up with TRBD2. V was clipped by 6 bases and J by 0 bases; unmatched bases: 8. In germline, CDR1 is SGHTA, CDR2 FQGNSA. This CDR3 contains 18 residues. The CDR3 sequence is CASSSGTSGALAKNIQYF. CDR3 nucleotides: TGTGCCAGCAGTTCCGGGACTAGCGGGGCCCTAGCCAAAAACATTCAGTACTTC.

This clonotype was recorded many times. The rearrangement joins TRBV5-1 to TRBJ1-5; a weak D match, TRBD1 (6 bases). The V gene's germline CDR1 is SGHRS and CDR2 YFSETQ. The CDR3 sequence is 14 residues long. V gave up 4 bases and J gave up 8 bases, with 16 bases separating them. The CDR3 bases are TGCGCCAGCAGCAAAGCGGGGGCAAGTGAGCCCCAGCATTTT. Translating it yields CASSKAGASEPQHF.

The gene calls are TRBV28 and TRBJ1-4, with TRBD1 as a possible D gene (6 bases). Looked up from germline, CDR1 is MDHEN and CDR2 is SYDVKM. With 3 bases removed from V and 8 bases from J, the gap between germline ends came to 13 bases. This CDR3 comprises 14 residues. CDR3 protein: CASSLAGEGEKLFF. The DNA for the CDR3 is TGTGCCAGCAGTTTGGCAGGGGAGGGGGAAAAACTGTTTTTT.